Following are 18 T cell receptor beta chains from one sample sequenced in a study of spatial heterogeneity in lung cancer. Time point described: sample taken at primary tumor resection. Without sorting, whole RNA was sequenced from tumor, nontumor lung or frozen PBMC. Each CDR3 protein gets one entry after TCRdb re-called the 5' RACE reads with MiXCR. The sample lists about 4,900 distinct CDR3 sequences, around 15% occurring once. Sequenced material: PBMCs, taken at surgery. Receptors originate from a male donor with early-stage non-small cell lung cancer.

By proportion, this clonotype is medium-sized. This chain connects TRBV6-2 or TRBV6-3 to TRBJ2-1; no clear D gene. The CDR3 length is 12 residues. Trimming removed 7 bases at V and 3 bases at J, with 7 bases between. Germline assignment: CDR1 MNHEY and CDR2 SVGEGT. CDR3 nucleotides: TGTGCCAGCAAAGGGAACTACAATGAGCAGTTCTTC. This codes for CASKGNYNEQFF.

By proportion, this clonotype is medium-sized. The gene calls are TRBV5-1 and TRBJ2-3; weak D call: TRBD2 (5 bases). CDR3 length: 15 amino acids. V shed 1 base and J shed 0 bases, with 9 bases lying between them. The V gene's germline CDR1 is SGHRS and CDR2 YFSETQ. The CDR3 DNA follows: TGCGCCAGCAGCTTGTGGAGGACTAGCACAGATACGCAGTATTTT. It translates to CASSLWRTSTDTQYF.

This clonotype is categorized as medium-sized. The CDR3 region is CASSVFGGTGITDTQYF. Written as DNA, the CDR3 is TGTGCCAGCAGCGTCTTTGGTGGGACGGGGATCACAGATACGCAGTATTTT. The chain couples TRBV9 to TRBJ2-3; D may correspond to TRBD1 or TRBD2 (5 bases each). The CDR3 is 17 amino acids. Germline V gives CDR1 SGDLS, CDR2 YYNGEE. V gave up 2 bases and J gave up 2 bases, with 18 bases separating them. Based on the CDR3 plus reference TRBV9 and TRBJ2-3, the full variable domain is DSGVTQTPKHLITATGQRVTLRCSPRSGDLSVYWYQQSLDQGLQFLIQYYNGEERAKGNILERFSAQQFPDLHSELNLSSLELGDSALYFCASSVFGGTGITDTQYFGPGTRLTVL.

The chain links TRBV7-2 to TRBJ1-2; 10 nucleotides agree with TRBD1. V was clipped by 0 bases and J by 6 bases; unmatched bases: 4. Germline assignment: CDR1 SGHTA and CDR2 FQGNSA. This CDR3 has 15 amino acids. CDR3 coding DNA: TGTGCCAGCAGCTTAGCGGGGACAGGGGTGCATGGCTACACCTTC. It is translated as CASSLAGTGVHGYTF.

This clonotype ranks as medium-sized (0.01 to 0.1%). The chain links TRBV3-1 to TRBJ1-2; no clear D. Germline CDR1 and CDR2: LGHDT and YNNKEL (reference sequence). The CDR3 is 14 residues long. Trimming cost V 2 bases and J 9 bases, with 16 bases left between them. CDR3 loop: CASSQFLGGSSYTF. CDR3 nucleotides: TGTGCCAGCAGCCAATTCCTGGGTGGCAGCAGCTACACCTTC. The whole variable domain, remainder taken from reference TRBV3-1 and TRBJ1-2, is DTAVSQTPKYLVTQMGNDKSIKCEQNLGHDTMYWYKQDSKKFLKIMFSYNNKELIINETVPNRFSPKSPDKAHLNLHINSLELGDSAVYFCASSQFLGGSSYTFGSGTRLTVV.

This clonotype is medium-sized (0.01 to 0.1%) within its sample. J is TRBJ2-7 and V is TRBV7-6; the D gene is possibly TRBD2 (6 bases). The CDR3 spans 16 residues. The germline V and J ends were trimmed by 4 bases and 0 bases, with 16 bases remaining between them. CDR1 SGHVS and CDR2 FNYEAQ come from the germline V gene. The CDR3 bases are TGTGCCAGCAGCTCCCCCCGCGGGGTGAGCTCCTACGAGCAGTACTTC. Residues: CASSSPRGVSSYEQYF.

Within the sample, this clonotype is medium-sized. V and J are TRBV5-3 and TRBJ2-6; no firm D call. TRBV5-3 qualifies as an ORF whose function is uncertain. Trimming took 1 base from V and 0 from J, leaving 2 bases between them. There are 14 residues in the CDR3. This CDR3 is CARSLFSGANVLTF. The CDR3 DNA reads TGTGCCAGAAGCTTGTTCTCTGGGGCCAACGTCCTGACTTTC.

In DNA form, the CDR3 reads TGTGCCAGCAGCTTGCGGAGCGGGGGAAACAATGAGCAGTTCTTC. This gives the protein CASSLRSGGNNEQFF. V gene TRBV5-4 combines with J gene TRBJ2-1; 8 positions match TRBD2. The CDR3 covers 15 residues. Germline trimming cut 1 base from V and 5 bases from J; bases unmatched to any gene: 5. Germline assignment: CDR1 SGHNT and CDR2 YYREEE (reference sequence).

There are a few counts of this clonotype. The chain employs TRBV5-1 and TRBJ2-5, with D unclear. V dropped 1 base and J dropped 2 bases, with 9 bases sitting between them. There are 14 residues in the CDR3. CDR1 is SGHRS, CDR2 YFSETQ, per germline. CDR3 residues: CASSLLTGQETQYF. The CDR3 DNA sequence: TGCGCCAGCAGCTTGTTAACCGGGCAAGAGACCCAGTACTTC. The whole variable domain, remainder taken from reference TRBV5-1 and TRBJ2-5, is KAGVTQTPRYLIKTRGQQVTLSCSPISGHRSVSWYQQTPGQGLQFLFEYFSETQRNKGNFPGRFSGRQFSNSRSEMNVSTLELGDSALYLCASSLLTGQETQYFGPGTRLLVL.

This clonotype came up many times. This rearrangement joins TRBV30 to TRBJ2-7; 13 nucleotides agree with TRBD2. After removal of 0 bases from V and 6 bases from J, the junction contained 2 bases not matched to a gene. The CDR3 spans 14 residues. Looked up from germline, CDR1 is GTSNPN and CDR2 is SVGIG (reference sequence). The CDR3 DNA reads as TGTGCCTGGAGTGTACTAGCGGGGGGGCTCGAGCAGTACTTC. This gives the protein CAWSVLAGGLEQYF.

This clonotype rates as medium-sized. In DNA form, the CDR3 reads TGTGCCACCGGGGGGGCGGAAGAGACCCAGTACTTC. Translating it yields CATGGAEETQYF. The genes are TRBV24-1 and TRBJ2-5, with a tentative D call TRBD2 (7 bases). V lost 9 bases, J lost 3 bases, and 10 bases lay in between. CDR3 length equals 12 residues. Per germline, CDR1 KGHDR and CDR2 SFDVKD.

By its share, this clonotype is medium-sized. J is TRBJ2-7 and V is TRBV27; TRBD2 agrees at 12 bases. This CDR3 is built from 16 residues. Germline V CDR1 and CDR2: MNHEY, SMNVEV (reference sequence). Trimming removed 2 bases from V and 6 bases from J; junction bases left unmatched: 8. The CDR3 coding sequence is TGTGCCAGCAGTTTAAGAGGGGGACTAGCGGGTCTCGAGCAGTACTTC. It encodes CASSLRGGLAGLEQYF.

This clonotype was seen ten or more times. The V and J genes are TRBV6-6 and TRBJ1-4; D is possibly TRBD1 (5 bases). CDR1 and CDR2 (germline): MNHNY, SVGAGI (reference sequence). V was trimmed by 1 base and J by 5 bases, leaving 20 bases between them. This CDR3 region has 18 residues. This chain's CDR3 is CASSYLPPGTGSNEKLFF. CDR3 DNA: TGTGCCAGCAGTTACTTGCCCCCTGGAACAGGCTCCAATGAAAAACTGTTTTTT.

The V call is TRBV6-2 or TRBV6-3, the J call TRBJ2-5; D might be TRBD2 (6 bases). V lost 5 bases, J lost 5 bases, and 18 bases lay in between. Germline CDR1 and CDR2: MNHEY and SVGEGT. This CDR3 spans 15 amino acids. CDR3 DNA: TGTGCCAGCAGTCAGGGAGGTTGGGCAGGTGAGACCCAGTACTTC. Its translation is CASSQGGWAGETQYF.

This clonotype is labeled as medium-sized (0.01 to 0.1%). The chain recombines TRBV5-1 with TRBJ1-3, with no clear D. The V and J ends lost 3 bases and 4 bases respectively, with 14 bases between them. From germline, CDR1 is SGHRS and CDR2 YFSETQ. The CDR3 covers 15 residues. CDR3 residues: CASSWGLTPGNTIYF. The CDR3 DNA sequence: TGCGCCAGCAGCTGGGGATTAACGCCAGGAAACACCATATATTTT.

This clonotype has ten or more counts. The chain joins TRBV9 to TRBJ1-1; D is unclear. The length of the CDR3 is 14 residues. Between the trimmed V and J ends, which lost 4 bases and 1 base, there was a span of 11 bases. CDR1 is SGDLS and CDR2 is YYNGEE in the germline V gene. CDR3 bases: TGTGCCAGCAGCCCGCGGGAGCCGAACACTGAAGCTTTCTTT. Encoded protein: CASSPREPNTEAFF.

To note about this clonotype: With a much larger clone just one base away, this may be a read error. CDR3 amino acids: CSVNNGAGYGYTF. DNA for the CDR3: TGCAGCGTTAACAACGGGGCGGGCTATGGCTACACCTTC. The chain employs TRBV29-1 and TRBJ1-2; tentatively, D is TRBD1 (5 bases). This CDR3 comprises 13 residues. The ends were cut back, 5 bases at V and 4 bases at J, with 14 bases in the middle. CDR1 is SQVTM and CDR2 is ANQGSEA in the germline V gene. Full variable domain (outside the CDR3, taken from reference TRBV29-1 and TRBJ1-2): SAVISQKPSRDICQRGTSLTIQCQVDSQVTMMFWYRQQPGQSLTLIATANQGSEATYESGFVIDKFPISRPNLTFSTLTVSNMSPEDSSIYLCSVNNGAGYGYTFGSGTRLTVV.

Worth noting for this clonotype: This CDR3 is missing its conserved last phenylalanine or tryptophan, likely due to a read error. This chain links TRBV28 with TRBJ2-1; the match to TRBD2 covers 12 bases. This CDR3 is built from 18 residues. Germline CDR1 is MDHEN and CDR2 is SYDVKM. V shed 3 bases and J 5 bases; nucleotides not matched to a gene: 11. CDR3 in amino acids: CASSFRLELAGGNNEQFL. The CDR3 DNA sequence: TGTGCCAGCAGTTTTAGGCTGGAACTAGCGGGAGGCAACAATGAGCAGTTCCTC.